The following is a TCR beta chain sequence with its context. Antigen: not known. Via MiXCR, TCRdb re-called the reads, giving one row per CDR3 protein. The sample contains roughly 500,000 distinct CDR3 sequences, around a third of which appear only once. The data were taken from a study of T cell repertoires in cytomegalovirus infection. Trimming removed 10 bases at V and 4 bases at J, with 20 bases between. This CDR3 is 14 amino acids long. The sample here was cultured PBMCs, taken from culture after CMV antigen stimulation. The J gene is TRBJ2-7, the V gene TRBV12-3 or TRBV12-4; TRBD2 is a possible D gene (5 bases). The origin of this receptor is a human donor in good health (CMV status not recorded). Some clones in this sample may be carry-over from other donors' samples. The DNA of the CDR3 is TGTGCCACCGCGGTTTTGGGAGCCCAGTACGAGCAGTACTTC. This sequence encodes CATAVLGAQYEQYF.